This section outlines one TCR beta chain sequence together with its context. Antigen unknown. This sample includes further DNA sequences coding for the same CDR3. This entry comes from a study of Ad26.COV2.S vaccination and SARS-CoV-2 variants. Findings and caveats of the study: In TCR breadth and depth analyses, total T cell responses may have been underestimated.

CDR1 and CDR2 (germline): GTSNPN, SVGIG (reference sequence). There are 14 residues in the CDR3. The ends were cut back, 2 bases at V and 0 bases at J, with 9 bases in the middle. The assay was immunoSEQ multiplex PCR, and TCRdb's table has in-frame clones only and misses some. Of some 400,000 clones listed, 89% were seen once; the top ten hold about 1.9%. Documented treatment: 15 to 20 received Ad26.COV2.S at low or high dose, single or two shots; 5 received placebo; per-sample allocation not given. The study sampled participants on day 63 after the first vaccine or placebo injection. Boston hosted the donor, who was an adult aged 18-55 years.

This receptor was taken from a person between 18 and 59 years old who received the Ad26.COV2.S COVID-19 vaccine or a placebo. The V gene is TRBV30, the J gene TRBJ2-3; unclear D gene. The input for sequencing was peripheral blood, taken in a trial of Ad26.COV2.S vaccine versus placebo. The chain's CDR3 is CAWSLGLSTDTQYF. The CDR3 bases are TGTGCCTGGAGTCTCGGCTTAAGCACAGATACGCAGTATTTT.